This T cell receptor delta chain was sequenced in a study of γδ T cells in repeated Plasmodium falciparum infection. About the research overall: Four controlled malaria infections with P. falciparum NF54 spanned 644 days.

Only a few counts were recorded for this clone. Its antigen is unidentified. One base separates it from a far larger clone, so it is likely a read error. Other DNA sequences from this sample encode an identical CDR3 as well. The CDR3 extends over 22 amino acids. CDR1 is TVYSNPD, CDR2 GDNSRS, per germline (reference sequence). TCRdb reanalysed the multiplex PCR reads via CATT. The sample yields 90,000 to 95,000 delta-chain clones, roughly 0.98% seen once. Findings and caveats of the study: Compared with Australian children, Malian Vdelta2-negative repertoires seemed more clonal, less diverse, less shared. Waves of new clonotype selection appeared after repeated controlled infections in Vdelta2-negative, largely Vdelta1+, gammadelta T cells.

Vgamma9/Vdelta2+ and Vdelta2-negative gammadelta T cells were flow-sorted from PBMC for bulk sequencing. The TCR was taken from a pool of human donors (malaria-infected and uninfected, not separated). The rearrangement links TRDV3 to TRDJ2; TRDD3 is a possible D gene (5 bases). The sample was gamma-delta T cells from blood. The DNA of the CDR3 is TGTGCCTTTCGAACCCGGTCAGTAGGGAGATTGGGGTACGATCGATTGACAGCGCAACTCTTCTTT. Residues: CAFRTRSVGRLGYDRLTAQLFF.